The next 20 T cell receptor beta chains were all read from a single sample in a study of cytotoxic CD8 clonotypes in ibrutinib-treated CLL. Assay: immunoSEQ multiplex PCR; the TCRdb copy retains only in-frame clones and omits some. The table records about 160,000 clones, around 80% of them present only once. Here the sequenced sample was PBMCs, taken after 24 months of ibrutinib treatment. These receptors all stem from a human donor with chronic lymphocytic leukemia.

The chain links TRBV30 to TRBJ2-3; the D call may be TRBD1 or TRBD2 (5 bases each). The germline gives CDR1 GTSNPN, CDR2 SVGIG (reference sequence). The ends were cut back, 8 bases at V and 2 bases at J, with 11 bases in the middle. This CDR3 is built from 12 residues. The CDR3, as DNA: TGTGCCCGGTCCGGGGCCACAGATACGCAGTATTTT. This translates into CARSGATDTQYF.

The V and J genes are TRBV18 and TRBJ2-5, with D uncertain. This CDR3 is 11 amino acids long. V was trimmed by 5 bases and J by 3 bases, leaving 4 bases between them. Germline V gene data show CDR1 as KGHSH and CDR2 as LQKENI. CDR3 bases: TGTGCCAGCTCATCAGAAGAGACCCAGTACTTC. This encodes CASSSEETQYF.

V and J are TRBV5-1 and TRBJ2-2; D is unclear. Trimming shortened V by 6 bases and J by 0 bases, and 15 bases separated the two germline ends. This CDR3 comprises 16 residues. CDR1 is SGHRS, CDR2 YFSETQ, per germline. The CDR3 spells CASTRTSVSNTGELFF. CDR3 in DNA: TGCGCCAGCACACGCACGTCGGTATCGAACACCGGGGAGCTGTTTTTT.

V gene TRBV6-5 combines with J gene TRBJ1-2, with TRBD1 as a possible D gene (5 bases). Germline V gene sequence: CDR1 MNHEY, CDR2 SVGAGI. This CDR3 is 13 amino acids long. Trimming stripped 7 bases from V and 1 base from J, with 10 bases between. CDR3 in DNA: TGTGCCAGCACGGGGCACCTTAACTATGGCTACACCTTC. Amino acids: CASTGHLNYGYTF.

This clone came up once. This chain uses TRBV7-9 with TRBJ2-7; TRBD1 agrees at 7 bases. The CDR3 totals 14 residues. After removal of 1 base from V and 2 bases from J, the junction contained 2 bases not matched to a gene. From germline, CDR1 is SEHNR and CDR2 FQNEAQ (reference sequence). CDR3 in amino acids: CASSLGTGPYEQYF. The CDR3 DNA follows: TGTGCCAGCAGCTTAGGGACAGGACCCTACGAGCAGTACTTC.

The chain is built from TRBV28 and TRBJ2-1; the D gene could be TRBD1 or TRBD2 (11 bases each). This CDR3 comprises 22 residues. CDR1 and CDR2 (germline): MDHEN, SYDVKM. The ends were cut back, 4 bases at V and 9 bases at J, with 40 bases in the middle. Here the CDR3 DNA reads TGTGCCAGCAGTTCCCGGACAGGGGGCAATATAGCGGGAGGGCGGCGTTGGGTTGAGCAGTTCTTC. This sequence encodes CASSSRTGGNIAGGRRWVEQFF.

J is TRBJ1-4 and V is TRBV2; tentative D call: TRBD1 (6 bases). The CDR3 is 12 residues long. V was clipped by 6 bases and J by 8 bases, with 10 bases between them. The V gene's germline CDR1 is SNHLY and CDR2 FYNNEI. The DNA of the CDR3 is TGTGCCAGCAGGGGGGACACCGAAAAACTGTTTTTT. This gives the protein CASRGDTEKLFF.

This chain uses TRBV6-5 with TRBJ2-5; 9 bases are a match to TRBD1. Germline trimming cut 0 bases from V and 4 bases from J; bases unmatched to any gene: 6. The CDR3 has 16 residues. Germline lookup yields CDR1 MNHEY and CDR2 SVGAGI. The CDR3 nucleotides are TGTGCCAGCAGTTACTCTAACAGGGGGCTCTTAGAGACCCAGTACTTC. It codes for CASSYSNRGLLETQYF.

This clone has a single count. The CDR3 loop reads CASSFHQGSNQPQHF. CDR3 DNA: TGTGCCAGCAGCTTCCATCAAGGAAGCAATCAGCCCCAGCATTTT. This chain links TRBV7-9 with TRBJ1-5; D gene uncertain. The ends were cut back, 3 bases at V and 1 base at J, with 10 bases in the middle. CDR1 SEHNR and CDR2 FQNEAQ come from the germline V gene (reference sequence). The CDR3 is 15 amino acids.

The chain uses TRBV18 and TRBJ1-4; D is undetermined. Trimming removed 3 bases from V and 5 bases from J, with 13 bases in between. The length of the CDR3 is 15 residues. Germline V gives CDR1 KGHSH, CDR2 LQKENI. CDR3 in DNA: TGTGCCAGCTCACCCCCCAGGTCCCAAAATGAAAAACTGTTTTTT. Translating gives CASSPPRSQNEKLFF.

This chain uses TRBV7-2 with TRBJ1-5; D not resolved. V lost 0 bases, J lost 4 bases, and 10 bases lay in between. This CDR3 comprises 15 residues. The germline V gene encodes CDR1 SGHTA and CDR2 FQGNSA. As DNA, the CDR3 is TGTGCCAGCAGCTTAGCGTGGGTTGGGAATCAGCCCCAGCATTTT. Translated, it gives CASSLAWVGNQPQHF.

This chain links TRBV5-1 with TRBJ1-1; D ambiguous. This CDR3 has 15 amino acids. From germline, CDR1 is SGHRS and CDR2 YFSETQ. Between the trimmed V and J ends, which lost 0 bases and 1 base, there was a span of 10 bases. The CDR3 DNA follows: TGCGCCAGCAGCTTGGGGCCGACCGAGAACACTGAAGCTTTCTTT. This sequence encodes CASSLGPTENTEAFF. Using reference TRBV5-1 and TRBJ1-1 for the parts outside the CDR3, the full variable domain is KAGVTQTPRYLIKTRGQQVTLSCSPISGHRSVSWYQQTPGQGLQFLFEYFSETQRNKGNFPGRFSGRQFSNSRSEMNVSTLELGDSALYLCASSLGPTENTEAFFGQGTRLTVV.

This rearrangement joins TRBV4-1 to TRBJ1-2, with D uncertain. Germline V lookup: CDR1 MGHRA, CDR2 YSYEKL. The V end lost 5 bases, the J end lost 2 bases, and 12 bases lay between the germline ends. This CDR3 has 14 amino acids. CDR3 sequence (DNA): TGCGCCAGCAGCTCCTGGCCCACCAACTATGGCTACACCTTC. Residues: CASSSWPTNYGYTF.

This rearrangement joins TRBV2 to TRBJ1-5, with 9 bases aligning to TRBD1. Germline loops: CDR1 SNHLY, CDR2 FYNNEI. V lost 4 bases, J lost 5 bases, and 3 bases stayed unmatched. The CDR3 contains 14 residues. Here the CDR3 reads CASSGQGGDQPQHF. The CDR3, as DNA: TGTGCCAGCAGTGGACAGGGGGGTGATCAGCCCCAGCATTTT. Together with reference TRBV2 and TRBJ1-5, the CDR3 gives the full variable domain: EPEVTQTPSHQVTQMGQEVILRCVPISNHLYFYWYRQILGQKVEFLVSFYNNEISEKSEIFDDQFSVERPDGSNFTLKIRSTKLEDSAMYFCASSGQGGDQPQHFGDGTRLSIL.

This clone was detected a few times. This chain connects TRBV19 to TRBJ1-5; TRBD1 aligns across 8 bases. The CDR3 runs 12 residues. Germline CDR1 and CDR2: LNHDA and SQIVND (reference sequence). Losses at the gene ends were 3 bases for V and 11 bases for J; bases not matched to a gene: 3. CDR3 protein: CASSIYRGAQHF. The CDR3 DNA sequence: TGTGCCAGTAGTATTTACAGGGGGGCCCAGCATTTT.

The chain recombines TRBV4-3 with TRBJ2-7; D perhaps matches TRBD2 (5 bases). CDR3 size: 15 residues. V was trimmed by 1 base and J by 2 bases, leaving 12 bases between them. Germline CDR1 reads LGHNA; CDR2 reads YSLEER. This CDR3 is CASSQAAGSAYEQYF. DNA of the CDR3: TGCGCCAGCAGCCAAGCTGCGGGTTCCGCCTACGAGCAGTACTTC.

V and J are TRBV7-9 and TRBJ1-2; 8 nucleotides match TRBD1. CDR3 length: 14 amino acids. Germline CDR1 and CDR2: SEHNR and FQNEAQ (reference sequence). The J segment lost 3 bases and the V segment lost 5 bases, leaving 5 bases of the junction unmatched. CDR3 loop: CASSLETGDYGYTF. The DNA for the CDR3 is TGTGCCAGCAGCCTAGAGACAGGGGACTATGGCTACACCTTC.

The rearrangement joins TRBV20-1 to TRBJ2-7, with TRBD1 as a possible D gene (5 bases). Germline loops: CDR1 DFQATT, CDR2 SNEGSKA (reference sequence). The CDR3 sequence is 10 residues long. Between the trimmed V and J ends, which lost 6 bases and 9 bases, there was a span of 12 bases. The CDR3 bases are TGCAGTGCCCCGGACACGTGGCAGTACTTC. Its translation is CSAPDTWQYF.

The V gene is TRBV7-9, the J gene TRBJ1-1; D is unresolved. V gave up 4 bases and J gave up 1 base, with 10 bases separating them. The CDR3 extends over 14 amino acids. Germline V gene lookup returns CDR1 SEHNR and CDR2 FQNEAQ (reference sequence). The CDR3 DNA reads TGTGCCAGCAGCTCCAACAATAAGAACACTGAAGCTTTCTTT. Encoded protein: CASSSNNKNTEAFF.

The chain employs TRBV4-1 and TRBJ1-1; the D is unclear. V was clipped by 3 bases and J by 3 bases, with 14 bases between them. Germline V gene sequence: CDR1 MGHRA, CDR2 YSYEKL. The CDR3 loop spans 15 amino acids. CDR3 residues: CASSQGLFVDTEAFF. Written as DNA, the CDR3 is TGCGCCAGCAGCCAGGGTCTGTTTGTGGACACTGAAGCTTTCTTT.